This is a list of T cell receptor beta chains from one sample in a study of human T cells and chemical hapten exposure. Each CDR3 protein gets one entry after TCRdb re-called the RACE reads with MiXCR. The sample holds about 100,000 distinct CDR3 sequences; approximately 11% are singletons and the top ten take roughly 3.5%. The specimen was whole blood, collected in connection with sensitization to the hapten diphenylcyclopropenone (DPC). The receptors were sampled from a woman between 35 and 50 years old with alopecia areata. Some clones in this sample may be carry-over from other donors' samples. The CDR3 runs from the conserved cysteine through the conserved F or W. A D gene is named only where the DNA matches it firmly. Clone size is shown for a subset of rows, as once, few, many or a class of expanded clone.

V: TRBV5-1; J: TRBJ2-7; size: NA; D: NA; CDR3: CASSTSRIYEQYF; DNA: TGCGCCAGCAGCACGTCCAGGATCTACGAGCAGTACTTC
V: TRBV5-1; J: TRBJ2-2; size: many; D: TRBD2; CDR3: CASSPLAGGTGELFF; DNA: TGCGCCAGCAGCCCCCTAGCGGGAGGAACCGGGGAGCTGTTTTTT
V: TRBV10-3; J: TRBJ1-1; size: many; D: NA; CDR3: CAISEGGQAFF; DNA: TGTGCCATCAGTGAAGGGGGGCAGGCTTTCTTT
V: TRBV7-8; J: TRBJ1-5; size: many; D: NA; CDR3: CASSLQDVGQPQHF; DNA: TGTGCCAGCAGCTTACAGGACGTTGGTCAGCCCCAGCATTTT
V: TRBV29-1; J: TRBJ2-1; size: NA; D: TRBD1; CDR3: CSVVDRGANNEQFF; DNA: TGCAGCGTCGTAGACAGGGGCGCGAACAATGAGCAGTTCTTC
V: TRBV7-2; J: TRBJ2-3; size: few; D: NA; CDR3: CASSLQPVGDTQYF; DNA: TGTGCCAGCAGCTTACAGCCCGTAGGAGATACGCAGTATTTT
V: TRBV28; J: TRBJ2-7; size: many; D: TRBD2; CDR3: CASRYTSGHAYEQYF; DNA: TGTGCCAGCAGATACACTAGCGGGCATGCCTACGAGCAGTACTTC
V: TRBV20-1; J: TRBJ2-3; size: NA; D: TRBD2; CDR3: CSARDPASGVVDTQYF; DNA: TGCAGTGCTAGAGATCCGGCTAGCGGGGTGGTAGATACGCAGTATTTT
V: TRBV30; J: TRBJ2-3; size: NA; D: TRBD2; CDR3: CAWTGTSGRGTQYF; DNA: TGTGCCTGGACGGGGACTAGCGGGAGAGGTACGCAGTATTTT
V: TRBV11-3; J: TRBJ2-1; size: NA; D: NA; CDR3: CASSSQGSSYNEQFF; DNA: TGTGCCAGCAGCTCACAGGGATCCTCCTACAATGAGCAGTTCTTC
V: TRBV25-1; J: TRBJ2-4; size: NA; D: NA; CDR3: CASSEGPKNIQYF; DNA: TGTGCCAGCAGTGAAGGGCCCAAAAACATTCAGTACTTC
V: TRBV24-1; J: TRBJ2-6; size: NA; D: TRBD1; CDR3: CATSDPGQASASGANVLTF; DNA: TGTGCCACCAGTGATCCGGGACAGGCAAGCGCCTCTGGGGCCAACGTCCTGACTTTC
V: TRBV6-2/TRBV6-3; J: TRBJ1-5; size: many; D: NA; CDR3: CASSRPQGNQPQHF; DNA: TGTGCCAGCAGTCGTCCCCAGGGGAATCAGCCCCAGCATTTT
V: TRBV28; J: TRBJ2-3; size: many; D: TRBD1; CDR3: CASSFWTGSTDTQYF; DNA: TGTGCCAGCAGTTTTTGGACAGGGAGCACAGATACGCAGTATTTT